A single sample gave rise to the 8 T cell receptor beta chains below, sequenced in a study of T cells in Graves' hyperthyroidism and ophthalmopathy (dated by TCRdb to between 2017 and 2020). Libraries were built with multiplex PCR. Data came from an Illumina HiSeq 2000. Amplification of TCR beta CDR3 regions was carried out from RNA transcripts. The first round of RT-PCR for the TCR CDR3 was performed with the HTBI primer set and the Qiagen OneStep RT-PCR kit. TCRdb reprocessing: public reads trimmed at Q25 with fastp, clones called with MiXCR, in-frame beta chains kept. Duplicate CDR3 protein sequences are folded into a single record with the most common DNA and genes. This sample comprises around 490,000 distinct CDR3 sequences, just under 20% of them detected only once. The ten top clones hold over 45% of the sample. The source material was blood. The receptors derive from a man aged 40-50 years with Graves' ophthalmopathy.

In this sample, this clonotype turned up a few times. The chain is built from TRBV5-1 and TRBJ1-5; the D is unclear. The CDR3 is 14 amino acids. Germline assignment: CDR1 SGHRS and CDR2 YFSETQ. With 0 bases removed from V and 5 bases from J, the gap between germline ends came to 9 bases. The CDR3 nucleotides are TGCGCCAGCAGCTTGGACAGCCTAGATCAGCCCCAGCATTTT. This encodes CASSLDSLDQPQHF. The whole variable domain, filled in from reference TRBV5-1 and TRBJ1-5, reads KAGVTQTPRYLIKTRGQQVTLSCSPISGHRSVSWYQQTPGQGLQFLFEYFSETQRNKGNFPGRFSGRQFSNSRSEMNVSTLELGDSALYLCASSLDSLDQPQHFGDGTRLSIL.

V usage is TRBV9 and J usage is TRBJ1-2, with D uncertain. V was trimmed by 3 bases and J by 6 bases, leaving 6 bases between them. The CDR3 consists of 11 residues. Germline loops: CDR1 SGDLS, CDR2 YYNGEE. CDR3 DNA sequence: TGTGCCAGCAGCGCTTGGGATGGCTACACCTTC. As protein: CASSAWDGYTF.

This clonotype was counted ten times or more. The V and J genes are TRBV7-2 and TRBJ2-7; 11 nucleotides match TRBD2. V was pared by 5 bases and J by 6 bases, with 3 bases of the junction left unmatched. Germline V lookup: CDR1 SGHTA, CDR2 FQGNSA. CDR3 length: 13 amino acids. The CDR3 region is CASSPGTSGEQYF. CDR3 in DNA: TGTGCCAGCAGCCCGGGGACTAGCGGCGAGCAGTACTTC.

The rearrangement links TRBV18 to TRBJ2-6, with 10 bases fitting TRBD1. The CDR3 loop spans 18 amino acids. V gave up 1 base and J gave up 0 bases; unmatched junction bases: 3. Germline V gene sequence: CDR1 KGHSH, CDR2 LQKENI. The chain's CDR3 is CASSPRGDRGSGANVLTF. The CDR3 coding sequence is TGTGCCAGCTCACCACGGGGGGACAGGGGCTCTGGGGCCAACGTCCTGACTTTC.

J is TRBJ2-7 and V is TRBV13; D may correspond to TRBD1 or TRBD2 (5 bases each). V lost 4 bases, J lost 3 bases, and 16 bases lay in between. The CDR3 has 15 amino acids. The germline CDR1 and CDR2 sequences are PRHDT and FYEKMQ (reference sequence). The CDR3 spells CASSSSGDESYEQYF. For the CDR3, the DNA is TGTGCCAGCAGCTCGAGTGGGGACGAAAGCTACGAGCAGTACTTC.

The chain couples TRBV20-1 to TRBJ2-7; 9 positions match TRBD2. The CDR3 totals 13 residues. With 0 bases clipped from V and 5 bases from J, the junction kept 2 bases outside the gene matches. Per germline, CDR1 DFQATT and CDR2 SNEGSKA (reference sequence). The CDR3 here is CSAREAGGHEQYF. For the CDR3, the DNA is TGCAGTGCTAGAGAAGCGGGAGGCCACGAGCAGTACTTC.

This clonotype has a count of ten or more. The chain recombines TRBV18 with TRBJ2-7; possible D gene TRBD2, 5 bases. The V end lost 4 bases, the J end lost 5 bases, and 15 bases lay between the germline ends. Per the germline V gene, CDR1 is KGHSH and CDR2 is LQKENI. The CDR3 length is 14 residues. CDR3: CASSRARGSDEQYF. The CDR3 DNA sequence: TGTGCCAGCTCACGGGCCCGAGGGTCGGACGAGCAGTACTTC.

In this sample, this clonotype turned up a few times. This chain links TRBV28 with TRBJ2-1; D perhaps matches TRBD2 (6 bases). Germline loops: CDR1 MDHEN, CDR2 SYDVKM. V was pared by 6 bases and J by 8 bases, with 17 bases between. CDR3 length equals 14 residues. The CDR3 coding sequence is TGTGCCAGCAGGGGACTGACATGGGAACATGAGCAGTTCTTC. It specifies CASRGLTWEHEQFF. The complete variable domain, with remaining parts taken from reference TRBV28 and TRBJ2-1, reads DVKVTQSSRYLVKRTGEKVFLECVQDMDHENMFWYRQDPGLGLRLIYFSYDVKMKEKGDIPEGYSVSREKKERFSLILESASTNQTSMYLCASRGLTWEHEQFFGPGTRLTVL.